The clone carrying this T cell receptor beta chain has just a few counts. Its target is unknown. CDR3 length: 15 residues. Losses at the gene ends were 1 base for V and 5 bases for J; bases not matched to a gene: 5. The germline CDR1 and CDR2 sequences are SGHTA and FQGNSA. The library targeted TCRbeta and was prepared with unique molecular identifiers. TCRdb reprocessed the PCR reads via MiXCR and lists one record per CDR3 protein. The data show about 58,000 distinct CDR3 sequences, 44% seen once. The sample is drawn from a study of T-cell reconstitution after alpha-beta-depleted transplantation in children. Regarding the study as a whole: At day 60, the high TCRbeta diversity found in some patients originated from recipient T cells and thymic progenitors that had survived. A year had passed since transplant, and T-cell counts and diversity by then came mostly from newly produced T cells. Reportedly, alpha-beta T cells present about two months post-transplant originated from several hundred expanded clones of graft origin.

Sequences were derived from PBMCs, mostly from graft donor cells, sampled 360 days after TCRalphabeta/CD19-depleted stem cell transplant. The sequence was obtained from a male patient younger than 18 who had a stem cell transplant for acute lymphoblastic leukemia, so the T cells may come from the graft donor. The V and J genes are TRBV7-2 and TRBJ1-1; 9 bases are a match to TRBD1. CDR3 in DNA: TGTGCCAGCAGCTTAGGGACGGGACAGGGAACTGAAGCTTTCTTT. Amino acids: CASSLGTGQGTEAFF.